Presented here are 3 T cell receptor beta chains from one specimen sequenced in a study of cytomegalovirus exposure and HLA in healthy donors. The PCR used 60 Vbeta and 13 Jbeta primers. The data were produced by immunoSEQ multiplex PCR, yet TCRdb's version contains in-frame clones alone and is incomplete. The table has 120,000 or so clones, roughly 82% seen once. Sample: PBMCs. These receptors were obtained from a male donor in good health and CMV-seropositive.

This clone showed up just a few times. This chain joins TRBV6-1 and TRBJ1-3, with TRBD1 matching 7 bases. The ends lost 5 bases at V and 2 bases at J; junction bases unmatched: 6. CDR3 length: 15 amino acids. Germline V gene data show CDR1 as MNHNS and CDR2 as SASEGT. The CDR3 loop reads CASSPTGVTGNTIYF. Here the CDR3 DNA reads TGTGCCAGCAGTCCTACAGGGGTCACTGGAAACACCATATATTTT.

Note on this clone: At one end, the junction sequence differs from germline, possibly due to a read error. The chain couples TRBV5-6 to TRBJ2-7; TRBD2 might be the D (6 bases). From germline, CDR1 is SGHDT and CDR2 YYEEEE. The CDR3 length is 13 residues. The CDR3 bases are TGTGCCAGCAGCTTGGGGGCGGGGCGGCTCTCGAACTTC. It specifies CASSLGAGRLSNF.

This chain joins TRBV18 and TRBJ2-7, with 9 positions matching TRBD1. Germline V gives CDR1 KGHSH, CDR2 LQKENI. This CDR3 region has 17 residues. With V trimmed by 4 bases and J by 5 bases, 15 bases remained unmatched. CDR3 residues: CASSLGLGQGRMDEQYF. CDR3 coding DNA: TGTGCCAGCTCACTCGGACTTGGACAGGGGAGAATGGACGAGCAGTACTTC.